This is a list of T cell receptor beta chains from one sample in a study of spatial heterogeneity in lung cancer. TCRdb independently ran MiXCR on the 5' RACE reads; one entry per CDR3 protein. In the table there are tens of thousands of distinct CDR3 sequences, roughly 14% of which are singletons. The source material was PBMCs, sampled at surgery. The source of these receptors is a male donor with early-stage non-small cell lung cancer. Each CDR3 is given without its conserved first and last residue.

>TRBJ2-7|TRBV6-1|12
ASSDRDSLDEQY
>TRBJ2-1|TRBV4-2|14
ASSHAPPGLDNEQF
>TRBJ2-1|TRBV25-1|13
ASSDHPDRNNEQF
>TRBJ1-3|TRBV7-9|13
ASSLTGNSGNTIY
>TRBJ1-2|TRBV27|14
ATRFPNPREGYGYT
>TRBJ1-1|TRBV10-3|12
AISESGGGTEAF
>TRBJ1-2|TRBV27|12
ASSLDTRNYGYT
>TRBJ2-2|TRBV10-3|13
AMRKTGADTGELF
>TRBJ2-3|TRBV5-6|11
ASQPGERDTQY
>TRBJ2-3|TRBV6-5|13
ASSQLGTTTDTQY
>TRBJ2-1|TRBV7-9|13
ASSLAAGRDNEQF
>TRBJ2-3|TRBV4-3|13
ASSLGPASTDTQY
>TRBJ1-2|TRBV12-3/TRBV12-4|11
ASSPGVDYGYT
>TRBJ2-4|TRBV29-1|11
SVEWQAKNIQY
>TRBJ2-3|TRBV28|13
ASSQPGAGGYTQY
>TRBJ1-4|TRBV24-1|10
ATSEEGGKLF
>TRBJ1-1|TRBV12-3/TRBV12-4|13
ASTTGGLGGSEAF
>TRBJ2-3|TRBV7-2|13
ASSSIATGADTQY
>TRBJ2-1|TRBV5-1|13
ASSLTSGIYNEQF
>TRBJ1-4|TRBV11-3|12
ASSQARGEEKLF
>TRBJ1-2|TRBV4-3|14
ASSQLQGTGYYGYT
>TRBJ1-1|TRBV7-8|11
ASRDPVNTEAF
>TRBJ2-6|TRBV7-9|13
ASRKRESGANVLT
>TRBJ2-2|TRBV7-2|12
ASSLGYVTGELF
>TRBJ2-1|TRBV4-3|14
ASSQHRGLAGGPQF
>TRBJ2-3|TRBV20-1|12
SARPPSGNRTQY